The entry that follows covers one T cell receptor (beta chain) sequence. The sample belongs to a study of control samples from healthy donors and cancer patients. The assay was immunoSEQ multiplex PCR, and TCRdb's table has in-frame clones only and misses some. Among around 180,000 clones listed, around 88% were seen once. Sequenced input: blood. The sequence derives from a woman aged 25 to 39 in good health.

The CDR3 loop reads CASMTRGFNTGELFF. For the CDR3, the DNA is TGTGCCAGTATGACTCGGGGGTTCAACACCGGGGAGCTGTTTTTT. This sequence joins TRBV19 and TRBJ2-2; TRBD2 might be the D (6 bases). This CDR3 has 15 amino acids. V lost 7 bases to trimming and J lost 2 bases, with 14 bases between them. The germline V gene encodes CDR1 LNHDA and CDR2 SQIVND (reference sequence).